Here is one T cell receptor beta chain with its context. The CDR3 spans 14 residues. V lost 0 bases, J lost 1 base, and 5 bases lay in between. Germline CDR1 reads SGHRS; CDR2 reads YFSETQ. PCR employed 60 Vbeta and 13 Jbeta primers. Clones were read by immunoSEQ multiplex PCR, and TCRdb kept only the in-frame ones, dropping some. This sample has around 90,000 clones, with roughly 60% found just once. The data were taken from a study of cytomegalovirus exposure and HLA in healthy donors. The origin of this receptor is a woman in her 30s in good health and CMV-seropositive. Sequenced material: PBMCs. The chain has TRBV5-1 and TRBJ1-5; D gene uncertain. The CDR3 region has the DNA TGCGCCAGCAGCTTGGGCACAAGCAATCAGCCCCAGCATTTT. This codes for CASSLGTSNQPQHF.